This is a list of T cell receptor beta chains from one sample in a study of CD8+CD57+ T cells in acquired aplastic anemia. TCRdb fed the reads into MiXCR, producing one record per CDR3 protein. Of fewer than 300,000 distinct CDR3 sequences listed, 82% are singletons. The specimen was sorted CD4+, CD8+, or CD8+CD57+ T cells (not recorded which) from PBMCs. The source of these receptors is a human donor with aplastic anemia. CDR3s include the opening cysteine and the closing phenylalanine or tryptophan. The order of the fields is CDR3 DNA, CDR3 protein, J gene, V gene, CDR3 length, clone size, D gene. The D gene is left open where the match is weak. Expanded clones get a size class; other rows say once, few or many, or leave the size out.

CDR3 DNA: TGTGCCAGCAGCTTAGCGGGTAGTCCCGGTGCGAACTATCTGACTTTC; CDR3 protein: CASSLAGSPGANYLTF; J gene: TRBJ2-6; V gene: TRBV7-2; CDR3 length: 16; clone size: few; D gene: -
CDR3 DNA: TGTGCCAGCAGCAGAGGGTCAGACCAAACGACCCAGTACTTC; CDR3 protein: CASSRGSDQTTQYF; J gene: TRBJ2-5; V gene: TRBV7-3; CDR3 length: 14; clone size: -; D gene: -
CDR3 DNA: TGTGCCACCAGTGGCCCGGGTGGGGCGTACAATGAGCAGTTCTTC; CDR3 protein: CATSGPGGAYNEQFF; J gene: TRBJ2-1; V gene: TRBV2; CDR3 length: 15; clone size: -; D gene: -
CDR3 DNA: TGTGCCAGCAGCTTGACAGGGGGCGCCGACTATGGCTACACCTGCAAGGCCTTGGCTGGAGTTGAGCATTTT; CDR3 protein: CASSLTGGADYGYTCKALAGVEHF; J gene: TRBJ1-5; V gene: TRBV7-8; CDR3 length: 24; clone size: -; D gene: TRBD1
CDR3 DNA: TGTGCCAGCAGCTTAGATAGCGGAGCCAATAAGCAGCAGTTCTTC; CDR3 protein: CASSLDSGANKQQFF; J gene: TRBJ2-1; V gene: TRBV7-2; CDR3 length: 15; clone size: -; D gene: -
CDR3 DNA: TGCAGTGAATCGGGGGAACAGGGGGAAGCTTTCTTT; CDR3 protein: CSESGEQGEAFF; J gene: TRBJ1-1; V gene: TRBV29-1; CDR3 length: 12; clone size: -; D gene: TRBD1
CDR3 DNA: TGCAGTGCTAGAGCCGGGACTCCCCAAGAGACCCAGTACTTC; CDR3 protein: CSARAGTPQETQYF; J gene: TRBJ2-5; V gene: TRBV20-1; CDR3 length: 14; clone size: once; D gene: -
CDR3 DNA: TGTGCCAGTAGTAGGACTAGAGGTCCCGATACTCAGCAGTTT; CDR3 protein: CASSRTRGPDTQQF; J gene: TRBJ2-3; V gene: TRBV19; CDR3 length: 14; clone size: -; D gene: TRBD2
CDR3 DNA: TGTGCCAGCAGTGGGGGGGGGGGGGCCAGCCCTGAAGCTTTCTTTTTC; CDR3 protein: CASSGGGGASPEAFFF; J gene: TRBJ2-1; V gene: TRBV2; CDR3 length: 16; clone size: -; D gene: -
CDR3 DNA: TGCAGTGCTAGAGCACCCTTAGCGGGACTGTCGAATGAGAACACTGAAGCTTTCTTT; CDR3 protein: CSARAPLAGLSNENTEAFF; J gene: TRBJ1-1; V gene: TRBV20-1; CDR3 length: 19; clone size: -; D gene: -
CDR3 DNA: TGTGCCAGTAGTGTTGGGGGGATTCATGAGAAGTTCTTC; CDR3 protein: CASSVGGIHEKFF; J gene: TRBJ2-1; V gene: TRBV7-9; CDR3 length: 13; clone size: few; D gene: -
CDR3 DNA: TGTGCCAGCGGCGGAGCTGGCAAGGGTCAGTACTTC; CDR3 protein: CASGGAGKGQYF; J gene: TRBJ2-4; V gene: TRBV5-1; CDR3 length: 12; clone size: -; D gene: -
CDR3 DNA: TGTGCCAGCAGAAATCTGCCGGGTGCCGATACGCAGTACTTC; CDR3 protein: CASRNLPGADTQYF; J gene: TRBJ2-7; V gene: TRBV7-2; CDR3 length: 14; clone size: -; D gene: -
CDR3 DNA: TGTGCCAGCAGCTACGCTGAGGGTGCCAACACCCTGACTTTC; CDR3 protein: CASSYAEGANTLTF; J gene: TRBJ2-6; V gene: TRBV7-8; CDR3 length: 14; clone size: -; D gene: -
CDR3 DNA: TGTGCCAGTAGTGAGGTTGGGCTTGGCTACACCTTC; CDR3 protein: CASSEVGLGYTF; J gene: TRBJ1-2; V gene: TRBV19; CDR3 length: 12; clone size: many; D gene: -
CDR3 DNA: TGCAGTGCTAGAGTACGACTGATTAATTCACCCCTCCACTTT; CDR3 protein: CSARVRLINSPLHF; J gene: TRBJ1-6; V gene: TRBV20-1; CDR3 length: 14; clone size: -; D gene: -
CDR3 DNA: TGCGCCAGCAGCCAAGTTGGCGGGGGCCAAGAGACCCAGTACTTC; CDR3 protein: CASSQVGGGQETQYF; J gene: TRBJ2-5; V gene: TRBV4-1; CDR3 length: 15; clone size: -; D gene: TRBD2
CDR3 DNA: TGTGCCACCGGGGACGAGAAAACAGATACGCAGTATTTT; CDR3 protein: CATGDEKTDTQYF; J gene: TRBJ2-3; V gene: TRBV24-1; CDR3 length: 13; clone size: -; D gene: -
CDR3 DNA: TGCGCCAGCAGCTTTGGGCTAGATCCGCAGTATTTT; CDR3 protein: CASSFGLDPQYF; J gene: TRBJ2-3; V gene: TRBV7-8; CDR3 length: 12; clone size: -; D gene: -
CDR3 DNA: TGTGCCACCAGCTTACGGGGCCGTCCCGATAAGCAGTATTTT; CDR3 protein: CATSLRGRPDKQYF; J gene: TRBJ2-3; V gene: TRBV15; CDR3 length: 14; clone size: -; D gene: -
CDR3 DNA: TGTGCCAGCAGCGATGGGGGGGACGATGAGGAGTTCTTC; CDR3 protein: CASSDGGDDEEFF; J gene: TRBJ2-1; V gene: TRBV7-8; CDR3 length: 13; clone size: -; D gene: TRBD2
CDR3 DNA: TGTGCCAGCAGCGTAGGGGGAGAGCGCGCAGCTACGCAGTATTTT; CDR3 protein: CASSVGGERAATQYF; J gene: TRBJ2-3; V gene: TRBV7-8; CDR3 length: 15; clone size: -; D gene: -
CDR3 DNA: TGTGCCAGCAGCCTAGGGACAGTGAACACTGAAGCTTATTTT; CDR3 protein: CASSLGTVNTEAYF; J gene: TRBJ2-3; V gene: TRBV9; CDR3 length: 14; clone size: few; D gene: TRBD1